The clone carrying this T cell receptor (beta chain) was observed a few times. Its antigen is undetermined. The table came from immunoSEQ multiplex PCR; TCRdb's copy has only in-frame clones and leaves some out. The sample has around 100,000 clones; around 87% are singletons. CDR1 SGHDT and CDR2 YYEEEE come from the germline V gene. Trimming took 0 bases from V and 2 from J, leaving 14 bases between them. The CDR3 covers 16 residues. The data derive from a study of T cell responses to AZD1222 COVID-19 vaccine. Whole-study findings and limits: The donors showed a predominance of white British ancestry and of females, with possible underestimation of clonal diversity.

The V and J genes are TRBV5-6 and TRBJ1-2; possible D gene TRBD1, 5 bases. The material was peripheral blood, obtained on day 0 of AZD1222 vaccination. This clonotype was obtained from an adult in good health. This chain's CDR3 is CASSLGRGTSNYGYTF. The CDR3 nucleotides are TGTGCCAGCAGCTTGGGGCGAGGGACCTCCAACTATGGCTACACCTTC.